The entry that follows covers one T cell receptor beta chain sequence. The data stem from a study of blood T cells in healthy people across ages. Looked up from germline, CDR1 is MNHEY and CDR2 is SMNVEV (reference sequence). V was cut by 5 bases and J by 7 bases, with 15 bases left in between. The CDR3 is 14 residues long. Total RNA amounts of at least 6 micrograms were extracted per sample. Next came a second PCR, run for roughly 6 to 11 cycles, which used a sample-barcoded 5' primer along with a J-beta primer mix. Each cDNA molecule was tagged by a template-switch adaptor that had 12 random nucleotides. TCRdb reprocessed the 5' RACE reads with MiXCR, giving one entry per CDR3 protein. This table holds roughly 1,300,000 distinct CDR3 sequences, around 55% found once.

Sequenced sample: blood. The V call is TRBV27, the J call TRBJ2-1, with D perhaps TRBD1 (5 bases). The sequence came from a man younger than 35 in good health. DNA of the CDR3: TGTGCCAGCAGTGTATTCGCAGGGATGAATGAGCAGTTCTTC. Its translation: CASSVFAGMNEQFF.